This record concerns one TCR beta chain sequence. Its antigen is currently unknown. This sample is part of a study of OX40 agonist ivuxolimab in advanced cancers. Study summary: Administration of intravenous ivuxolimab to patients occurred every 2 weeks at 0.01 to 10 mg/kg. There were three patients with partial responses, one having hepatocellular carcinoma and two cutaneous melanoma.

Regarding the study as a whole: Clonal expansion was seen in CD4+ and CD8+ blood T cells by week 6 at 0.1 to 3.0 mg/kg. In general, CD8+ T cells held more expanded clones than CD4+ did, on average.

Repertoires were generated with immunoSEQ multiplex PCR, while TCRdb's copy carries only in-frame clones and drops some. The data show roughly 77,000 clones, about 90% seen once. V lost 5 bases to trimming and J lost 0 bases; unmatched junction nucleotides: 7. Germline V gene data show CDR1 as KGHSH and CDR2 as LQKENI. This CDR3 region has 17 residues. The genes are TRBV18 and TRBJ2-6; 7 nucleotides agree with TRBD1. The specimen was CD4+ or CD8+ T cells sorted from blood, collected in a trial of the OX40 agonist ivuxolimab. This TCR came from an adult with an advanced solid tumor such as melanoma, head and neck, liver or kidney cancer. The CDR3 nucleotides read TGTGCCAGCTCAGCCGGACAGGCTCGCTCTGGGGCCAACGTCCTGACTTTC. This translates into CASSAGQARSGANVLTF.